A single sample is the source of the 15 T cell receptor beta chains below, sequenced in a study of monozygotic twins with inflammatory bowel disease. One entry per CDR3 protein, without DNA, is what TCRdb gives after re-calling the 5' RACE reads. Across 350,000 to 550,000 distinct CDR3 sequences, the top ten clones capture 2.4% of the sample. Sequencing used blood. Receptors originate from a human donor with ulcerative colitis or Crohn's disease, or a healthy co-twin of an affected twin (not recorded which).

The genes are TRBV20-1 and TRBJ1-1; TCRdb calls TRBD1, which cannot be checked without DNA. The germline V gene encodes CDR1 DFQATT and CDR2 SNEGSKA (reference sequence). The CDR3 length is 12 residues. CDR3 sequence: CSAERQGLKAFF.

The chain is built from TRBV7-9 and TRBJ2-1; the TRBD2 assignment by TCRdb is unverifiable without DNA. This CDR3 contains 15 residues. In germline, CDR1 is SEHNR, CDR2 FQNEAQ (reference sequence). This chain's CDR3 is CASSLVGLAGSEQFF.

The chain combines TRBV12-3 or TRBV12-4 with TRBJ1-2. This CDR3 contains 11 residues. Here the CDR3 reads CASSSGLSYTF.

The chain recombines TRBV7-2 with TRBJ2-3; the TCRdb call, TRBD2, lacks DNA for checking. This CDR3 has 20 amino acids. Germline CDR1 reads SGHTA; CDR2 reads FQGNSA. The CDR3 protein is CASSLALVSASGTSTDTQYF.

The chain uses TRBV27 and TRBJ1-1; TCRdb proposes TRBD1, but this gene call is untestable without DNA. The CDR3 contains 13 residues. The germline gives CDR1 MNHEY, CDR2 SMNVEV (reference sequence). This chain's CDR3 is CASSVPGSTEAFF.

This chain connects TRBV29-1 to TRBJ2-7. This CDR3 spans 12 amino acids. Germline CDR1 and CDR2: SQVTM and ANQGSEA. The chain's CDR3 is CSVAKTPYEQYF.

This chain uses TRBV15 with TRBJ2-5; TCRdb's D call of TRBD1 is untestable without DNA. CDR1 and CDR2 from the germline V gene are LNHNV and YYDKDF (reference sequence). This CDR3 comprises 16 residues. CDR3 residues: CATSLVTGTAQETQYF.

The rearrangement links TRBV5-1 to TRBJ2-3; TCRdb's D call, TRBD1, is unchecked because there is no DNA. This CDR3 region has 15 residues. CDR1 is SGHRS and CDR2 is YFSETQ in the germline V gene. The CDR3 loop is CASSLTGAVTDTQYF.

The CDR3 spells CASTHRGTDTQYF. This chain connects TRBV6-2 or TRBV6-3 to TRBJ2-3; the D gene TCRdb calls, TRBD1, cannot be checked with no DNA. There are 13 residues in the CDR3. CDR1 is MNHEY, CDR2 SVGEGT, per germline.

The V call is TRBV28, the J call TRBJ2-2. The CDR3 is 14 residues long. Germline lookup yields CDR1 MDHEN and CDR2 SYDVKM. CDR3 loop: CASIEEVGTGELFF. Complete variable domain (other parts from reference TRBV28 and TRBJ2-2): DVKVTQSSRYLVKRTGEKVFLECVQDMDHENMFWYRQDPGLGLRLIYFSYDVKMKEKGDIPEGYSVSREKKERFSLILESASTNQTSMYLCASIEEVGTGELFFGEGSRLTVL.

The V call is TRBV6-2 or TRBV6-3, the J call TRBJ2-1; lacking DNA, the TRBD2 call made by TCRdb goes unchecked. Germline CDR1 reads MNHEY; CDR2 reads SVGEGT. The CDR3 has 14 residues. CDR3 loop: CVSSYSGGLNEQFF.

The chain couples TRBV5-1 to TRBJ2-4; TCRdb designates TRBD2, a call that cannot be tested without DNA. The CDR3 covers 15 residues. Germline CDR1 reads SGHRS; CDR2 reads YFSETQ. The CDR3 loop reads CASSRSGGAGNIQYF. The variable domain in full, with the rest retrieved from reference TRBV5-1 and TRBJ2-4, is KAGVTQTPRYLIKTRGQQVTLSCSPISGHRSVSWYQQTPGQGLQFLFEYFSETQRNKGNFPGRFSGRQFSNSRSEMNVSTLELGDSALYLCASSRSGGAGNIQYFGAGTRLSVL.

The chain recombines TRBV11-2 with TRBJ2-2; TCRdb names TRBD1, which stays unverified in the absence of DNA. CDR1 is SGHAT, CDR2 FQNNGV, per germline. This CDR3 region has 16 residues. CDR3 region: CASSKRQGFLTGELFF.

The chain employs TRBV4-3 and TRBJ2-2; TCRdb selects TRBD1, and the lack of DNA leaves this call unchecked. Germline-derived CDR1 and CDR2 are LGHNA and YSLEER. CDR3 length: 14 amino acids. The chain's CDR3 is CASNSTGKAGELFF.

The V call is TRBV6-6, the J call TRBJ2-3. CDR1 is MNHNY and CDR2 is SVGAGI in the germline V gene (reference sequence). The CDR3 contains 11 residues. The CDR3 sequence: CASLGMDTQYF.